The 13 T cell receptor beta chains below were found in one sample sequenced in a study of blood T cells in healthy people across ages. Through a sample-barcoded 5' primer and a J-beta primer mix, a second PCR was run for about 6 to 11 cycles. TCRdb redid the calling of the 5' RACE reads with MiXCR, one entry per CDR3 protein. The data contain 700,000 to 850,000 distinct CDR3 sequences, approximately 53% of them singletons. Material for sequencing was blood. The receptors were sampled from a man older than 75 in good health.

The chain joins TRBV6-1 to TRBJ1-2; the D is unclear. The CDR3 has 14 amino acids. V gave up 6 bases and J gave up 1 base, with 12 bases separating them. The germline V gene has CDR1 MNHNS and CDR2 SASEGT. CDR3 nucleotides: TGTGCCAGCAGGGATCCGGGAAATAACTATGGCTACACCTTC. It is translated as CASRDPGNNYGYTF.

The rearrangement joins TRBV20-1 to TRBJ2-4; D unresolved. The CDR3 runs to 15 residues. Trimming took 5 bases from V and 1 from J, leaving 15 bases between them. Germline CDR1 and CDR2: DFQATT and SNEGSKA (reference sequence). The CDR3 spells CSAVFRSGAKNIQYF. The CDR3 nucleotides are TGCAGTGCTGTTTTCCGATCCGGGGCCAAAAACATTCAGTACTTC.

This chain connects TRBV13 to TRBJ2-7; 7 bases line up with TRBD2. CDR1 and CDR2 (germline): PRHDT, FYEKMQ (reference sequence). Trimming took 5 bases from V and 5 from J; bases not matched to a gene: 9. The CDR3 is 14 residues long. The CDR3 DNA follows: TGTGCCAGCAGCCGGGGACTACCATTGGACGAGCAGTACTTC. Protein sequence: CASSRGLPLDEQYF.

With regard to this clonotype: This likely comes from a read error, as the CDR3 has no conserved phenylalanine or tryptophan at its end. The chain has TRBV3-1 and TRBJ2-7; 7 positions match TRBD2. Germline assignment: CDR1 LGHDT and CDR2 YNNKEL (reference sequence). This CDR3 comprises 15 residues. Germline trimming cut 4 bases from V and 0 bases from J; bases unmatched to any gene: 6. The CDR3 region is CASSPPSGSSYEQYS. In nucleotides, the CDR3 is TGTGCCAGCAGCCCGCCTAGCGGCAGCTCCTACGAGCAGTACTCC.

V is TRBV6-2 or TRBV6-3 and J is TRBJ2-5; 11 bases are a match to TRBD2. The DNA matches TRBJ2-7 better at its end, which makes the J call doubtful. The CDR3 totals 15 residues. Looked up from germline, CDR1 is MNHEY and CDR2 is SVGEGT. The CDR3 region is CASTIRLAGPDEQYF. CDR3 DNA sequence: TGTGCCAGCACCATAAGACTAGCGGGGCCTGACGAGCAGTACTTC.

The chain carries TRBV12-3 or TRBV12-4 and TRBJ1-6, with a possible D match to TRBD1 (6 bases). CDR3 length: 14 amino acids. V lost 5 bases and J 10 bases, leaving 15 bases between the germline ends. CDR3 region: CASSSRGSSSPLHF. The CDR3 region has the DNA TGTGCCAGCAGTAGCAGGGGCTCTAGCTCACCCCTCCACTTT.

This clonotype has a handful of counts. V usage is TRBV24-1 and J usage is TRBJ2-4; D is undetermined. The assigned J gene may be wrong: the sequence end matches TRBJ2-5 better. CDR1 is KGHDR and CDR2 is SFDVKD in the germline V gene. The CDR3 loop spans 13 amino acids. DNA of the CDR3: TGTGCCACCAGTGAGGCCTATCGGGAGACCCAGTACTTC. This encodes CATSEAYRETQYF.

J is TRBJ1-1 and V is TRBV7-2; 9 nucleotides align to TRBD1. The CDR3 covers 15 residues. V was clipped by 5 bases and J by 1 base; unmatched bases: 5. Germline CDR1 and CDR2: SGHTA and FQGNSA. As DNA, the CDR3 is TGTGCCAGCAGCCCGGGACAGGGACGGAACACTGAAGCTTTCTTT. Protein: CASSPGQGRNTEAFF.

The chain couples TRBV7-2 to TRBJ2-5; D may be TRBD1 or TRBD2 (7 bases each). The J call may be faulty, since TRBJ2-7 better matches the DNA end. CDR1 SGHTA and CDR2 FQGNSA come from the germline V gene. The CDR3 is 13 residues long. The CDR3 spells CASQGGHWGEQYF. The CDR3, as DNA: TGTGCCAGCCAGGGGGGGCATTGGGGCGAGCAGTACTTC.

The sample holds a few counts of this clonotype. This sequence joins TRBV10-1 and TRBJ2-3, with D perhaps TRBD2 (5 bases). Germline-derived CDR1 and CDR2 are WNHNN and SYGVQD (reference sequence). CDR3 length equals 14 residues. The V end was cut by 0 bases, the J end by 14 bases, with 18 bases between. The CDR3 region is CASSESSGNRYAYF. CDR3 nucleotide sequence: TGCGCCAGCAGTGAGTCTTCGGGGAACAGATACGCGTATTTT.

The CDR3 nucleotides are TGCAGTGCCACCACCGGGACAGCTTCTTCGGAGCAGTACTTC. Translation gives CSATTGTASSEQYF. This chain joins TRBV20-1 and TRBJ2-5; TRBD1 matches at 7 bases. V dropped 6 bases and J dropped 11; count of bases not matched to a gene: 18. The CDR3 runs to 14 residues. CDR1 and CDR2 (germline): DFQATT, SNEGSKA (reference sequence).

The V and J genes are TRBV7-9 and TRBJ1-1; no clear D gene. The CDR3 sequence is 13 residues long. The V end was cut by 6 bases, the J end by 6 bases, with 14 bases between. Germline V gives CDR1 SEHNR, CDR2 FQNEAQ (reference sequence). CDR3 coding DNA: TGTGCCAGCAGACGTCAATCGCGGCCTGAAGCTTTCTTT. It yields the protein CASRRQSRPEAFF.

The chain joins TRBV28 to TRBJ2-7, with D uncertain. V lost 5 bases and J lost 2, with 16 bases in between. The CDR3 length is 15 residues. Germline V gene data show CDR1 as MDHEN and CDR2 as SYDVKM. CDR3 DNA: TGTGCCAGCAGTCCCCCAGCGAGAAACACCTACGAGCAGTACTTC. It translates to CASSPPARNTYEQYF.